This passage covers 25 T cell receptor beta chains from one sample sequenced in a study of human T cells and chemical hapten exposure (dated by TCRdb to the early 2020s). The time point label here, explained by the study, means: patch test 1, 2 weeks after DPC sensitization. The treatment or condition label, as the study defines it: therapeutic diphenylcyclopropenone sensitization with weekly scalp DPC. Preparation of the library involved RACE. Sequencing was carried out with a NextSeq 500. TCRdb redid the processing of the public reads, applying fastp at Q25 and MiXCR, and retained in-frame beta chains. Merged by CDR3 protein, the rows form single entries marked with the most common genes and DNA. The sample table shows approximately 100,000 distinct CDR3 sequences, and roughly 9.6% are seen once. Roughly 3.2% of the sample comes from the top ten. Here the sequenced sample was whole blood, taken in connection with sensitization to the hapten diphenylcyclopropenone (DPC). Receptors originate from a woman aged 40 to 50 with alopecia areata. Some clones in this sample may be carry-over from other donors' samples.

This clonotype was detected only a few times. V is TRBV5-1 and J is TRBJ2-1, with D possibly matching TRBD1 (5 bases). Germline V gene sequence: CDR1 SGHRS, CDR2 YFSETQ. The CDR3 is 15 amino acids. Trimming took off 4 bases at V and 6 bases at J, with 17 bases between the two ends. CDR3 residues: CASSLSGQGSNEQFF. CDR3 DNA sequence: TGCGCCAGCAGCCTATCGGGCCAGGGCAGCAATGAGCAGTTCTTC. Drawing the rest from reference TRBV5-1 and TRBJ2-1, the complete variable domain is KAGVTQTPRYLIKTRGQQVTLSCSPISGHRSVSWYQQTPGQGLQFLFEYFSETQRNKGNFPGRFSGRQFSNSRSEMNVSTLELGDSALYLCASSLSGQGSNEQFFGPGTRLTVL.

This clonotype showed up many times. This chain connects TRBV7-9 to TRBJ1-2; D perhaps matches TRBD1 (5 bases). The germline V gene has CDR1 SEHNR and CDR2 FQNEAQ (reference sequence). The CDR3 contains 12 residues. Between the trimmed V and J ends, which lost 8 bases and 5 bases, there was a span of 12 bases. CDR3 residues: CASPEGLYGYTF. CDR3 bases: TGTGCCAGCCCCGAGGGGCTATATGGCTACACCTTC.

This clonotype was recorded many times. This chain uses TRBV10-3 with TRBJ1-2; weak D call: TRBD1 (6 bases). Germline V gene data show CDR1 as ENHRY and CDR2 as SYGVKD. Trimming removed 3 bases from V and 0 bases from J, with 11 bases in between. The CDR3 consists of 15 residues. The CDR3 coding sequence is TGTGCCATCAGTGAAGCACAGGGCCCTAACTATGGCTACACCTTC. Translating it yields CAISEAQGPNYGYTF.

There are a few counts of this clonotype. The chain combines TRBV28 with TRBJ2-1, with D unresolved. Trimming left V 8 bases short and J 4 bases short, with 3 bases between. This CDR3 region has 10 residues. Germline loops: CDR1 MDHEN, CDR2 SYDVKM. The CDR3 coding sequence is TGTGCCAGCGGGTACAATGAGCAGTTCTTC. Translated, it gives CASGYNEQFF.

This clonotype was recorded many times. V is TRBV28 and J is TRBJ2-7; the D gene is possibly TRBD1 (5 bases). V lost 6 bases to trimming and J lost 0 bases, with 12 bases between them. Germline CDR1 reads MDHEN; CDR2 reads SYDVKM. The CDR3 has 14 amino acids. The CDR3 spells CASSIRVYSYEQYF. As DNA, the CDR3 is TGTGCCAGCAGCATCAGGGTGTACTCCTACGAGCAGTACTTC.

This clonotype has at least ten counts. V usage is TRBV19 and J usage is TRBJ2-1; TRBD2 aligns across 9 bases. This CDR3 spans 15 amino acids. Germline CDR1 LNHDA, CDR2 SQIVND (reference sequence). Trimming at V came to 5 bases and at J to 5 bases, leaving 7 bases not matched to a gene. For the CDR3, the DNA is TGTGCCAGTAGTTGGGAGACTAGCGGTGACAATGAGCAGTTCTTC. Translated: CASSWETSGDNEQFF.

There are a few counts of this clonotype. The CDR3 here is CASSSHRDRAEKLFF. The DNA of the CDR3 is TGCGCCAGCAGCTCACACCGGGACAGGGCTGAAAAACTGTTTTTT. This rearrangement joins TRBV5-1 to TRBJ1-4; 9 nucleotides align to TRBD1. CDR1 and CDR2 from the germline V gene are SGHRS and YFSETQ. This CDR3 has 15 residues. J gave up 7 bases and V 3 bases, and 7 bases lay outside the gene matches.

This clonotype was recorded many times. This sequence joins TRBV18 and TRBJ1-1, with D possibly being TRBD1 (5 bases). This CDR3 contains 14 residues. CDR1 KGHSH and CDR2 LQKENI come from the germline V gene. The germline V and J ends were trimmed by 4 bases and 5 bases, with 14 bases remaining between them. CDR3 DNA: TGTGCCAGCTCACTTCAGAAGTCAGGGACTGAAGCTTTCTTT. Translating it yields CASSLQKSGTEAFF.

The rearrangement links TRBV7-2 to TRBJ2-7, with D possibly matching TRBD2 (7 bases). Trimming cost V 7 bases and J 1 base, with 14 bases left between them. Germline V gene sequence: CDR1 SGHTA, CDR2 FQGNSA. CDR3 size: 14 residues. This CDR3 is CASTKGEGSYEQYF. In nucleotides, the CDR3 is TGTGCCAGCACCAAGGGGGAGGGATCCTACGAGCAGTACTTC.

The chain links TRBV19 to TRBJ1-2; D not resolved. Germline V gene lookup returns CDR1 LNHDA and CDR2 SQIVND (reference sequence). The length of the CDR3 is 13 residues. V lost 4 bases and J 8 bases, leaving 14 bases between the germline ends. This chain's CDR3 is CASSKQTERGYTF. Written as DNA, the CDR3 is TGTGCCAGTAGTAAACAGACCGAGAGGGGCTACACCTTC.

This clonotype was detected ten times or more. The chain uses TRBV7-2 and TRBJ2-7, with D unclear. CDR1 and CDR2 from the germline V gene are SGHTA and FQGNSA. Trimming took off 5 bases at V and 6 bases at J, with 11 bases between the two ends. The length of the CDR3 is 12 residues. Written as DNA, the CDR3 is TGTGCCAGCAGCCCGTTGGCCTCCGAGCAGTACTTC. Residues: CASSPLASEQYF.

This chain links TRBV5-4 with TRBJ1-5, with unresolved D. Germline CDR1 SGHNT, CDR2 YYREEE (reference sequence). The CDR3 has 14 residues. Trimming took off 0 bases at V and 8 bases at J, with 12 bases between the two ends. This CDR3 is CASSLGGRGKPQHF. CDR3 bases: TGTGCCAGCAGCTTGGGAGGACGAGGGAAGCCCCAGCATTTT. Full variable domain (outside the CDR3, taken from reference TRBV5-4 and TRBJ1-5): ETGVTQSPTHLIKTRGQQVTLRCSSQSGHNTVSWYQQALGQGPQFIFQYYREEENGRGNFPPRFSGLQFPNYSSELNVNALELDDSALYLCASSLGGRGKPQHFGDGTRLSIL.

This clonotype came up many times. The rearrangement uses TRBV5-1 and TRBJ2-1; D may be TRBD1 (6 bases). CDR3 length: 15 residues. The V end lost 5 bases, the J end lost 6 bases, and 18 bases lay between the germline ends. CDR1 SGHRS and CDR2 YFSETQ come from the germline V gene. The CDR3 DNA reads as TGCGCCAGCAGTCTTGTGGCAGGGGCACTCAATGAGCAGTTCTTC. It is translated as CASSLVAGALNEQFF. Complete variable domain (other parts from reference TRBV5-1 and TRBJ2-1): KAGVTQTPRYLIKTRGQQVTLSCSPISGHRSVSWYQQTPGQGLQFLFEYFSETQRNKGNFPGRFSGRQFSNSRSEMNVSTLELGDSALYLCASSLVAGALNEQFFGPGTRLTVL.

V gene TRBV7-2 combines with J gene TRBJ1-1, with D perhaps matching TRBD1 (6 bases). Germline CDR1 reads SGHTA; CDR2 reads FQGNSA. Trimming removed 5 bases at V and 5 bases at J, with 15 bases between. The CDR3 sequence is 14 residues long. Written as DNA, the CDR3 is TGTGCCAGCAGCCCGAGGGGGGCTGGGACTGAAGCTTTCTTT. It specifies CASSPRGAGTEAFF.

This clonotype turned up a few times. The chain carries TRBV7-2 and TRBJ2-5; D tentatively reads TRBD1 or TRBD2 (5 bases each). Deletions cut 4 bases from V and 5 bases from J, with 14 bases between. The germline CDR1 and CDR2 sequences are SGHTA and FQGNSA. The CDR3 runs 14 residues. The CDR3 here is CASSSPRGLETQYF. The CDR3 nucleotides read TGTGCCAGCAGCTCACCCCGGGGCCTGGAGACCCAGTACTTC.

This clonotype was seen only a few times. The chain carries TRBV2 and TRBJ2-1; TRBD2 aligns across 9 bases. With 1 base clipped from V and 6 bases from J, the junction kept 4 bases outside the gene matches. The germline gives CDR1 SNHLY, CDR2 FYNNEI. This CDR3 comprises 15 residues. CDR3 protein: CASSEVLAGINEQFF. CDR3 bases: TGTGCCAGCAGTGAAGTACTAGCGGGCATCAATGAGCAGTTCTTC. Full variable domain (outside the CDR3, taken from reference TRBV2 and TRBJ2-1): EPEVTQTPSHQVTQMGQEVILRCVPISNHLYFYWYRQILGQKVEFLVSFYNNEISEKSEIFDDQFSVERPDGSNFTLKIRSTKLEDSAMYFCASSEVLAGINEQFFGPGTRLTVL.

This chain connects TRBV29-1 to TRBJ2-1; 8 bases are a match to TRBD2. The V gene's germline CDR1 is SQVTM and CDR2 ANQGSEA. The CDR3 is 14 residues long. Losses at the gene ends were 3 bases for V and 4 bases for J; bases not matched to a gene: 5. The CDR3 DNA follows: TGCAGCGTTGATGGTAGCGGGATGTACAATGAGCAGTTCTTC. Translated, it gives CSVDGSGMYNEQFF.

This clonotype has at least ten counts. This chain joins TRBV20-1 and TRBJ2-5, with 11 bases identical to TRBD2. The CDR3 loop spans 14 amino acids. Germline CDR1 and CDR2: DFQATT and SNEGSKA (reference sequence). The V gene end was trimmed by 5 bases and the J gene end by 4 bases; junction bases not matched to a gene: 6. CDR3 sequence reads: CSALPGLAGETQYF. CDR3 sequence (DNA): TGCAGTGCTCTCCCCGGACTAGCGGGAGAGACCCAGTACTTC.

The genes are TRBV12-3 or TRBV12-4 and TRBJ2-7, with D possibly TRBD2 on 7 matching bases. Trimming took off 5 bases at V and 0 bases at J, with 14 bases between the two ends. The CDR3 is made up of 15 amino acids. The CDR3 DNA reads TGTGCCAGCAGTCCGCCCCGGGGGGCCTCCTACGAGCAGTACTTC. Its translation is CASSPPRGASYEQYF.

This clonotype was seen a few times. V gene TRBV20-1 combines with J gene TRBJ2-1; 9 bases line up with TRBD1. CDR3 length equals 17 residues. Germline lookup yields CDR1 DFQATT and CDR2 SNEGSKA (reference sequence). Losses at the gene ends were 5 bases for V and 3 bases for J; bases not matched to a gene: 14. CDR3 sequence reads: CSASENPGQGLYNEQFF. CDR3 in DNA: TGCAGTGCTTCAGAAAATCCGGGACAGGGCCTCTACAATGAGCAGTTCTTC.

CDR3 in amino acids: CASRTGMGDYGYTF. CDR3 sequence (DNA): TGTGCCAGCAGGACAGGGATGGGGGACTATGGCTACACCTTC. The gene calls are TRBV6-4 and TRBJ1-2, with 7 bases that match TRBD1. This CDR3 contains 14 residues. Per germline, CDR1 MRHNA and CDR2 SNTAGT. The trim removed 6 bases at V and 3 bases at J, leaving 7 bases unmatched.

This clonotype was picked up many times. The CDR3 protein is CASSLFSNQPQHF. The CDR3 DNA follows: TGTGCCAGCAGTTTATTTAGCAATCAGCCCCAGCATTTT. The chain couples TRBV27 to TRBJ1-5; D uncertain. This CDR3 is 13 amino acids long. V gave up 1 base and J gave up 0 bases, with 1 base separating them. The germline gives CDR1 MNHEY, CDR2 SMNVEV (reference sequence).

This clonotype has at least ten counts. The chain's CDR3 is CSVDRGRETQYF. The CDR3 DNA follows: TGCAGCGTTGATAGGGGACGAGAGACCCAGTACTTC. This sequence joins TRBV29-1 and TRBJ2-5; D tentatively fits TRBD1 or TRBD2 (5 bases each). V was cut by 3 bases and J by 4 bases, with 9 bases left in between. Per the germline V gene, CDR1 is SQVTM and CDR2 is ANQGSEA. This CDR3 region has 12 residues. Variable domain in full (rest from reference TRBV29-1 and TRBJ2-5): SAVISQKPSRDICQRGTSLTIQCQVDSQVTMMFWYRQQPGQSLTLIATANQGSEATYESGFVIDKFPISRPNLTFSTLTVSNMSPEDSSIYLCSVDRGRETQYFGPGTRLLVL.

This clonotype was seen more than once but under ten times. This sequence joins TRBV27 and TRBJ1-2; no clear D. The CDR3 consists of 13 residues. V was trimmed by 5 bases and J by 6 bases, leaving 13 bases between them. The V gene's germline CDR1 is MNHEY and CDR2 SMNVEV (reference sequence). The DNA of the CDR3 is TGTGCCAGCAGTCCCCCGGGCAATCATGGCTACACCTTC. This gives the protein CASSPPGNHGYTF.

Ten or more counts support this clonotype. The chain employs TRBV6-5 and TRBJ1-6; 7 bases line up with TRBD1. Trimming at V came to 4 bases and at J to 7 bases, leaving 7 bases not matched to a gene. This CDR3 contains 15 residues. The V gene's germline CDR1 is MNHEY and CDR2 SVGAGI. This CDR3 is CASSLTGTQNSPLHF. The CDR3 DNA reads TGTGCCAGCAGTTTGACAGGGACACAGAATTCACCCCTCCACTTT.